This TCR beta chain came from a study of glioma-infiltrating T cells after dendritic cell vaccination. About the study: Samples are from glioblastoma patients in Phase I and II dendritic cell vaccine trials.

Study-wide findings and caveats: Higher pretreatment TIL content predicted longer progression-free time and survival.

V gave up 9 bases and J gave up 3 bases, with 21 bases separating them. Per the germline V gene, CDR1 is MNHNS and CDR2 is SASEGT. This CDR3 has 15 amino acids. TCRB CDR3 was amplified from 2 ug genomic DNA or less. Amplification used 60 V beta primers and 13 J beta primers. Clones were read by immunoSEQ multiplex PCR, and TCRdb kept only the in-frame ones, dropping some. The sample includes more than 100,000 clones, around 81% of them seen just once. With respect to this clone: Its antigen remains unidentified.

The chain recombines TRBV6-1 with TRBJ2-7; D possibly corresponds to TRBD1 (6 bases). The receptor was derived from a human donor with glioblastoma. This material consisted of blood, taken before dendritic cell vaccination. The DNA for the CDR3 is TGTGCCAGTACAGTTATCGCGACAGGCCACTACGAGCAGTACTTC. Its translation: CASTVIATGHYEQYF.